Listed here are 28 T cell receptor beta chains from one sample, sequenced in a study of shared clonotypes between healthy human individuals. Libraries were prepared by immunoSEQ multiplex PCR; TCRdb keeps only in-frame clonotypes and omits some of them. The sample yields about 480,000 clones, more than 65% seen once. The source material was PBMCs. The receptors stem from a woman between 40 and 50 years old in good health. Some clones in this sample may be carry-over from other donors' samples.

The chain couples TRBV27 to TRBJ2-1; 10 nucleotides line up with TRBD2. Unmatched junction bases numbered 15, after V lost 2 bases and J lost 5 bases. The germline V gene encodes CDR1 MNHEY and CDR2 SMNVEV (reference sequence). CDR3 length: 19 residues. The CDR3 region has the DNA TGTGCCAGCAGTTTAAGGGGTGGACCGACTAGCGGGTACCACAATGAGCAGTTCTTC. Its protein is CASSLRGGPTSGYHNEQFF.

The rearrangement joins TRBV7-8 to TRBJ2-1, with D unresolved. V lost 5 bases and J 5 bases, leaving 10 bases between the germline ends. The V gene's germline CDR1 is SGHVS and CDR2 FQNEAQ. This CDR3 has 13 amino acids. CDR3 sequence reads: CASSPNKNNEQFF. The CDR3 nucleotides read TGTGCCAGCAGCCCAAACAAGAACAATGAGCAGTTCTTC. The variable domain in full, with the rest retrieved from reference TRBV7-8 and TRBJ2-1, is GAGVSQSPRYKVAKRGQDVALRCDPISGHVSLFWYQQALGQGPEFLTYFQNEAQLDKSGLPSDRFFAERPEGSVSTLKIQRTQQEDSAVYLCASSPNKNNEQFFGPGTRLTVL.

The genes are TRBV11-1 and TRBJ2-5, with 9 bases identical to TRBD1. Unmatched junction bases numbered 7, after V lost 3 bases and J lost 2 bases. The CDR3 covers 16 residues. CDR1 SGHAT and CDR2 FQDESV come from the germline V gene (reference sequence). CDR3 DNA sequence: TGTGCCAGCAGCTTCACCCCCGGACAGGGGCAAGAGACCCAGTACTTC. This codes for CASSFTPGQGQETQYF.

This clone was observed a single time. The V call is TRBV27, the J call TRBJ2-7; D is ambiguous. The CDR3 is 12 residues long. V was clipped by 6 bases and J by 0 bases, with 6 bases between them. CDR1 MNHEY and CDR2 SMNVEV come from the germline V gene (reference sequence). The DNA of the CDR3 is TGTGCCAGCAGACATAGCTCCTACGAGCAGTACTTC. Translating gives CASRHSSYEQYF.

DNA of the CDR3: TGCGCCAGCAGCCCAACGACAGGGACAAATGAAAAACTGTTTTTT. Protein product: CASSPTTGTNEKLFF. The chain employs TRBV5-1 and TRBJ1-4, with 7 bases fitting TRBD1. The V and J ends lost 4 bases and 5 bases, in that order; junction bases with no gene match: 8. The CDR3 runs 15 residues. The germline gives CDR1 SGHRS, CDR2 YFSETQ.

V gene TRBV18 combines with J gene TRBJ2-3; D tentatively fits TRBD1 or TRBD2 (5 bases each). Germline assignment: CDR1 KGHSH and CDR2 LQKENI. Trimming took 2 bases from V and 5 from J, leaving 8 bases between them. This CDR3 region has 13 residues. The CDR3 region is CASSPGGEDTQYF. In DNA form, the CDR3 reads TGTGCCAGCTCACCAGGGGGTGAAGATACGCAGTATTTT.

The V and J genes are TRBV19 and TRBJ2-7; TRBD1 aligns across 7 bases. From germline, CDR1 is LNHDA and CDR2 SQIVND (reference sequence). J was trimmed by 3 bases and V by 4 bases; bases with no gene match: 6. This CDR3 is built from 14 residues. CDR3 amino acids: CASSRRTGHYEQYF. CDR3 coding DNA: TGTGCCAGTAGTAGACGGACAGGACACTACGAGCAGTACTTC.

The V and J genes are TRBV27 and TRBJ2-7; 8 positions agree with TRBD1. Germline assignment: CDR1 MNHEY and CDR2 SMNVEV (reference sequence). The trim removed 5 bases at V and 6 bases at J, leaving 12 bases unmatched. The CDR3 runs 15 residues. For the CDR3, the DNA is TGTGCCAGCAGTCCCCCCGGGACAGGTCGGGGCGAGCAGTACTTC. Translation gives CASSPPGTGRGEQYF.

The chain couples TRBV9 to TRBJ2-1, with 7 bases fitting TRBD2. The CDR3 sequence is 14 residues long. Germline-derived CDR1 and CDR2 are SGDLS and YYNGEE. Trimming removed 3 bases from V and 9 bases from J; junction bases left unmatched: 9. The CDR3 loop reads CASSGVAGAGEQFF. The CDR3 coding sequence is TGTGCCAGCAGCGGAGTGGCGGGAGCGGGTGAGCAGTTCTTC.

This rearrangement joins TRBV7-9 to TRBJ2-5; D remains unclear. This CDR3 has 15 residues. Germline CDR1 reads SEHNR; CDR2 reads FQNEAQ (reference sequence). V was cut by 6 bases and J by 0 bases, with 14 bases left in between. The CDR3 loop is CASRNKGQYQETQYF. CDR3 nucleotides: TGTGCCAGCAGGAACAAGGGCCAGTACCAAGAGACCCAGTACTTC.

This clone appeared a single time. The V call is TRBV5-1, the J call TRBJ2-7; no firm D call. Germline V gives CDR1 SGHRS, CDR2 YFSETQ. Trimming pared 4 bases from V and 2 bases from J, leaving 10 bases between. The CDR3 has 13 amino acids. This CDR3 reads CASSRDLPYEQYF. CDR3 coding DNA: TGCGCCAGCAGCCGCGACCTCCCCTACGAGCAGTACTTC.

The rearrangement joins TRBV5-4 to TRBJ2-7; 8 bases line up with TRBD1. The J segment lost 2 bases and the V segment lost 1 base, leaving 8 bases of the junction unmatched. Germline values: CDR1 SGHNT, CDR2 YYREEE (reference sequence). The CDR3 spans 16 residues. CDR3 loop: CASSLPDRGPAYEQYF. The CDR3 DNA reads as TGTGCCAGCAGCTTGCCCGACAGGGGTCCGGCCTACGAGCAGTACTTC.

The genes are TRBV19 and TRBJ2-3; unclear D gene. The ends were cut back, 5 bases at V and 8 bases at J, with 17 bases in the middle. The CDR3 length is 14 residues. In germline, CDR1 is LNHDA, CDR2 SQIVND (reference sequence). The CDR3 DNA reads TGTGCCAGTAGTCCGTCCGGAACACGAGGTACGCAGTATTTT. Its translation is CASSPSGTRGTQYF.

The genes are TRBV28 and TRBJ1-5; TRBD1 matches 9 bases. The CDR3 extends over 16 amino acids. In germline, CDR1 is MDHEN, CDR2 SYDVKM. Trimming took 5 bases from V and 6 from J; bases not matched to a gene: 11. CDR3: CASSPLDGTGIQPQHF. Written as DNA, the CDR3 is TGTGCCAGCAGTCCCCTTGACGGGACAGGGATTCAGCCCCAGCATTTT. Full variable domain (missing parts from reference TRBV28 and TRBJ1-5): DVKVTQSSRYLVKRTGEKVFLECVQDMDHENMFWYRQDPGLGLRLIYFSYDVKMKEKGDIPEGYSVSREKKERFSLILESASTNQTSMYLCASSPLDGTGIQPQHFGDGTRLSIL.

The chain couples TRBV5-1 to TRBJ2-3; D ambiguous. This CDR3 has 15 residues. Looked up from germline, CDR1 is SGHRS and CDR2 is YFSETQ. V was pared by 0 bases and J by 6 bases, with 14 bases between. The CDR3 DNA follows: TGCGCCAGCAGCTTGGCCGGACCCCGGTTGGATACGCAGTATTTT. This sequence encodes CASSLAGPRLDTQYF.

The V call is TRBV27, the J call TRBJ2-1, with 7 bases aligning to TRBD2. The CDR3 consists of 16 residues. J gave up 8 bases and V 0 bases, and 10 bases lay outside the gene matches. Germline V gives CDR1 MNHEY, CDR2 SMNVEV (reference sequence). CDR3 DNA sequence: TGTGCCAGCAGTTTATCGGGAGGGAGCCCCCCCCATGAGCAGTTCTTC. It yields the protein CASSLSGGSPPHEQFF.

This clone came up once. The chain employs TRBV7-9 and TRBJ1-2; tentatively, D is TRBD1 (5 bases). This CDR3 is built from 14 residues. Germline assignment: CDR1 SEHNR and CDR2 FQNEAQ (reference sequence). Trimming removed 6 bases from V and 7 bases from J, with 18 bases in between. CDR3 region: CASRVGAVNAGYTF. The CDR3 DNA reads TGTGCCAGCAGGGTTGGGGCCGTAAACGCTGGCTACACCTTC.

The chain is built from TRBV20-1 and TRBJ2-5; no clear D. The V end was cut by 5 bases, the J end by 2 bases, with 6 bases between. CDR1 is DFQATT, CDR2 SNEGSKA, per germline (reference sequence). The CDR3 loop spans 11 amino acids. The CDR3 reads CSAPRQETQYF. CDR3 DNA: TGCAGTGCTCCTAGGCAAGAGACCCAGTACTTC.

The chain links TRBV28 to TRBJ1-2; D gene unclear. The germline CDR1 and CDR2 sequences are MDHEN and SYDVKM. This CDR3 is built from 11 residues. Trimming took off 7 bases at V and 5 bases at J, with 8 bases between the two ends. The CDR3 protein is CASKQAYGYTF. The CDR3 nucleotides read TGTGCCAGCAAGCAGGCTTATGGCTACACCTTC.

This chain connects TRBV4-3 to TRBJ2-7; 9 bases fit TRBD1. The CDR3 totals 14 residues. Per the germline V gene, CDR1 is LGHNA and CDR2 is YSLEER. The ends lost 3 bases at V and 5 bases at J; junction bases unmatched: 5. In DNA, the CDR3 is TGCGCCAGCAGCCAGGGGACAGGGAGCGACGAGCAGTACTTC. Amino acids: CASSQGTGSDEQYF.

In its sample, this clone was seen once. The V and J genes are TRBV7-9 and TRBJ2-7, with D hard to call. CDR1 and CDR2 from the germline V gene are SEHNR and FQNEAQ (reference sequence). V was pared by 4 bases and J by 6 bases, with 16 bases between. CDR3 length equals 14 residues. In DNA form, the CDR3 reads TGTGCCAGCAGCTCCCCTCCGGTCGAGCCCGAGCAGTACTTC. Translated, it gives CASSSPPVEPEQYF. The entire variable domain, with the rest obtained from reference TRBV7-9 and TRBJ2-7, is as follows: DTGVSQNPRHKITKRGQNVTFRCDPISEHNRLYWYRQTLGQGPEFLTYFQNEAQLEKSRLLSDRFSAERPKGSFSTLEIQRTEQGDSAMYLCASSSPPVEPEQYFGPGTRLTVT.

With regard to this clone: A much larger clone lies one base from this, so it may be a read error. At the DNA level, this CDR3 is encoded by other sequences in the same sample as well. CDR3 in DNA: TGTGCCAGCAGCTTAGATCGGGAGACCCAGTACTTC. Its protein is CASSLDRETQYF. This chain connects TRBV11-3 to TRBJ2-5; no reliable D call. The CDR3 is 12 residues long. V was pared by 0 bases and J by 5 bases, with 4 bases between. Germline CDR1 SGHNT, CDR2 YENEEA.

CDR3 sequence: CASSLRRGGYNEQFF. In DNA form, the CDR3 reads TGTGCCAGCAGCCTAAGGAGGGGGGGCTACAATGAGCAGTTCTTC. The chain joins TRBV11-2 to TRBJ2-1, with TRBD2 as a possible D gene (7 bases). Germline values: CDR1 SGHAT, CDR2 FQNNGV. The CDR3 loop spans 15 amino acids. Trimming removed 5 bases at V and 3 bases at J, with 14 bases between.

The chain joins TRBV18 to TRBJ2-7; 9 nucleotides line up with TRBD2. J lost 2 bases, V lost 4 bases, and 6 bases had no gene match. The CDR3 is 15 residues long. Germline lookup yields CDR1 KGHSH and CDR2 LQKENI. The CDR3 spells CASSRGLASAYEQYF. The CDR3 bases are TGTGCCAGCTCACGAGGACTAGCGTCCGCCTACGAGCAGTACTTC.

The V call is TRBV7-3, the J call TRBJ2-1; tentatively, D is TRBD1 (5 bases). CDR1 and CDR2 from the germline V gene are SGHTA and FQGTGA. V was pared by 2 bases and J by 3 bases, with 11 bases between. The CDR3 length is 15 residues. CDR3 DNA sequence: TGTGCCAGCAGCTTAGGCAGGGCCGACTACAATGAGCAGTTCTTC. Translated, it gives CASSLGRADYNEQFF.

This clone was found once. The V call is TRBV5-4, the J call TRBJ2-1; 9 nucleotides match TRBD2. The CDR3 runs 17 residues. Looked up from germline, CDR1 is SGHNT and CDR2 is YYREEE (reference sequence). J gave up 0 bases and V 4 bases, and 8 bases lay outside the gene matches. In nucleotides, the CDR3 is TGTGCCAGCAGCCCAAGACTAGCGGCCAACTCCTACAATGAGCAGTTCTTC. This encodes CASSPRLAANSYNEQFF.

The chain has TRBV6-1 and TRBJ2-7, with 9 positions matching TRBD1. The CDR3 covers 14 residues. With V trimmed by 6 bases and J by 0 bases, 3 bases remained unmatched. CDR1 MNHNS and CDR2 SASEGT come from the germline V gene. The chain's CDR3 is CASSGTGLSYEQYF. As DNA, the CDR3 is TGTGCCAGCAGCGGGACAGGGCTCTCCTACGAGCAGTACTTC.

The chain combines TRBV7-3 with TRBJ2-2; no clear D. CDR3 length: 14 amino acids. Between the trimmed V and J ends, which lost 5 bases and 6 bases, there was a span of 13 bases. Looked up from germline, CDR1 is SGHTA and CDR2 is FQGTGA. The CDR3 region has the DNA TGTGCCAGCAGCCCCAGGACGGCCTCCGGGGAGCTGTTTTTT. It codes for CASSPRTASGELFF. Based on the CDR3 plus reference TRBV7-3 and TRBJ2-2, the full variable domain is GAGVSQTPSNKVTEKGKYVELRCDPISGHTALYWYRQSLGQGPEFLIYFQGTGAADDSGLPNDRFFAVRPEGSVSTLKIQRTERGDSAVYLCASSPRTASGELFFGEGSRLTVL.